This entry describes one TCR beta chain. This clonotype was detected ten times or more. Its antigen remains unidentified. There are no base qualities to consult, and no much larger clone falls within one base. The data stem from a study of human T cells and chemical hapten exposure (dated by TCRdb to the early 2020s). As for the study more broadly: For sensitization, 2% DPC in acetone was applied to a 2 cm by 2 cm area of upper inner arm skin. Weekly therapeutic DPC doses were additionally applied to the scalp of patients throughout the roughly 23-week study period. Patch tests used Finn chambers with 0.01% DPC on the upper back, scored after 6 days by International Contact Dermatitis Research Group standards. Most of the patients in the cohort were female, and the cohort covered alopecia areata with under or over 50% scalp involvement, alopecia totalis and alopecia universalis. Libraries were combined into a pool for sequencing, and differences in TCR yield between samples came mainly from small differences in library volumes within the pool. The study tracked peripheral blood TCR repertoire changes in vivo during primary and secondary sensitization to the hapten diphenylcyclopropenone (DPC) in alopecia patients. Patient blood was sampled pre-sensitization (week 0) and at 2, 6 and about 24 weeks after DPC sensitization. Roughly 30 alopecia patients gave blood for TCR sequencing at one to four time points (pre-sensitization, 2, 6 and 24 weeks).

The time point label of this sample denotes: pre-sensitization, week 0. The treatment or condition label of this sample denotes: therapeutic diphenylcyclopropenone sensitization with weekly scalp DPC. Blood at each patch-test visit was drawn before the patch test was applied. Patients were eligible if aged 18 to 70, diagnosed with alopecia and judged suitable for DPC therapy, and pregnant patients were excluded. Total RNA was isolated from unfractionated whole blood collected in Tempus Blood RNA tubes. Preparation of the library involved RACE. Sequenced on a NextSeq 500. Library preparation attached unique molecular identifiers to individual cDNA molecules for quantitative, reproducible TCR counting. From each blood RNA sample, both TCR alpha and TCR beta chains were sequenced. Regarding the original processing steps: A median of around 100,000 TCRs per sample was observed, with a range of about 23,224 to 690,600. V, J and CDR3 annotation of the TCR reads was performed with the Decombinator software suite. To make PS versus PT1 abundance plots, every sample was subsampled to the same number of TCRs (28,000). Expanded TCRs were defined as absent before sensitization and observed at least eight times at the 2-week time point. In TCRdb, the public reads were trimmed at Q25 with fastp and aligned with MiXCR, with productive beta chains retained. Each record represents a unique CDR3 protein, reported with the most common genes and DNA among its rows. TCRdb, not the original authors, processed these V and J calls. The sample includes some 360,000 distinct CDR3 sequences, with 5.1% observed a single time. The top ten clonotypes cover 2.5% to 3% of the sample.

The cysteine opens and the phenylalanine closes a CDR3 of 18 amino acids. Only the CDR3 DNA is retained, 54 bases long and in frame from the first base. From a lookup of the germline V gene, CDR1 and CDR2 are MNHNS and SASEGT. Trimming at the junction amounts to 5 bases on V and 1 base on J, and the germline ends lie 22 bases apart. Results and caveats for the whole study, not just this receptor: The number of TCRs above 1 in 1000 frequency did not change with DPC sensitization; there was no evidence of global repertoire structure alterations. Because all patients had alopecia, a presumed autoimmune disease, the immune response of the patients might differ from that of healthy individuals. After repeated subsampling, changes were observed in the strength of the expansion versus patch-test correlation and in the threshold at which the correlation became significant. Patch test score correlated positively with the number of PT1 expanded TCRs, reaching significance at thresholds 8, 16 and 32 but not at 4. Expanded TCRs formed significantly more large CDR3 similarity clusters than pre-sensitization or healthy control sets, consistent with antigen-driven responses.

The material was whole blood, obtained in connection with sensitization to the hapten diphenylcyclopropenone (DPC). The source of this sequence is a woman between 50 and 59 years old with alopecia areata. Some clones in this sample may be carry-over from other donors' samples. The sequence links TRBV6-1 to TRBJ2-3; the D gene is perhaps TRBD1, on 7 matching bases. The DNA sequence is TGTGCCAGCAGTCTCCGGATAAGACAGGGAGGCGGCACAGATACGCAGTATTTT. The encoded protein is CASSLRIRQGGGTDTQYF.